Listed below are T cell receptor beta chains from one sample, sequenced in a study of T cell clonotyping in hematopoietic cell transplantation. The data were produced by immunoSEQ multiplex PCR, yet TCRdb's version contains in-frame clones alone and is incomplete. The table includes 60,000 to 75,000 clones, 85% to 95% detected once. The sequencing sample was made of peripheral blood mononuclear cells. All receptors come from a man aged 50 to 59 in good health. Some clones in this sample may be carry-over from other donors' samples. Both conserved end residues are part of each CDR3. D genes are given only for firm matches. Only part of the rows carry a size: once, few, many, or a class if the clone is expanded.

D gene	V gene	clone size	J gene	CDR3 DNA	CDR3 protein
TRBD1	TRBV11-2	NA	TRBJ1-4	TGTGCCAGCAGCACTTCAGGGGGCGGTTATGAAAAACTGTTTTTT	CASSTSGGGYEKLFF
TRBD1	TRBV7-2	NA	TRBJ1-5	TGTGCCAGCAGCTCAACGGACAGGGGACAGCCCCAGCATTTT	CASSSTDRGQPQHF
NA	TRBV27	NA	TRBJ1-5	TGTGCCGGCCGGAAGGGGAAGGACGCAAATCAGCCCCAGCATTTT	CAGRKGKDANQPQHF
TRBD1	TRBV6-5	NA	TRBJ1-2	TGTGCCAGCAGACCCGGACAGGGCACTAACTATGGCTACACCTTC	CASRPGQGTNYGYTF
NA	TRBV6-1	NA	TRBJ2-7	TGTGCCAGCAGTGAAAGGCGTAACTCCTACGAGCAGTACTTC	CASSERRNSYEQYF
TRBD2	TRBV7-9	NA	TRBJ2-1	TGTGCCAGCAGCCCCCTCGGGGGGAACAATGAGCAGTTCTTC	CASSPLGGNNEQFF
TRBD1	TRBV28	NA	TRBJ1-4	TGTGCCAGCAGTTCAGCGGACAGGGGAAACTATGAAAAACTGTTTTTT	CASSSADRGNYEKLFF
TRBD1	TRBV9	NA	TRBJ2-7	TGTGCCAGCAGCCCGAGGACAGGAAACGAGCAGTACTTC	CASSPRTGNEQYF
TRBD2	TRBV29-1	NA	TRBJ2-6	TGCAGCGTTGCGGGACTAGCGGGCTCTGGGGCCAACGTCCTGACTTTC	CSVAGLAGSGANVLTF
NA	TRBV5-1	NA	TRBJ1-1	TGCGCCAGCAGCTTCGAGCCGGAGGAAATGAACACTGAAGCTTTCTTT	CASSFEPEEMNTEAFF
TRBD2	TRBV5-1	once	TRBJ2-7	TGCGCCAGCAGGCCGTCGACTAGCGGTCAACCCCTCGAGCAGTACTTC	CASRPSTSGQPLEQYF
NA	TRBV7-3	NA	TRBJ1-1	TGTGCCAGCAGCGCGGGAGCCAATGAAGCTTTCTTT	CASSAGANEAFF
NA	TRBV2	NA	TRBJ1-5	TGTGCCAGCAGTTTGGACAGCGCTAATCAGCCCCAGCATTTT	CASSLDSANQPQHF
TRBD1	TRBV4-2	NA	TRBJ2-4	TGTGCCAGCAGCCCCGGGACAGGACAAAACATTCAGTACTTC	CASSPGTGQNIQYF
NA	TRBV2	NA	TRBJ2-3	TGTGCCAGCAGTGCCTTGGCTAGCGGCACAGATACGCAGTATTTT	CASSALASGTDTQYF
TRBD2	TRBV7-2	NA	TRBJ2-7	TGTGCCAGCAGCTTAATTCCTAGCGGCGTCCCAACCTACGAGCAGTACTTC	CASSLIPSGVPTYEQYF
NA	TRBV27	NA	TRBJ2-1	TGTGCCAGCAGTCCATATCAGGGAGCTAGTAGTGAGCAGTTCTTC	CASSPYQGASSEQFF
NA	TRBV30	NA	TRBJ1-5	TGTGCCTGGAGCGGGGTGGGGGGGCCCAATCAGCCCCAGCATTTT	CAWSGVGGPNQPQHF
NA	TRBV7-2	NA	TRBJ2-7	TGTGCCAGCAGCCCGAACAGGGTTTACTACGAGCAGTACTTC	CASSPNRVYYEQYF
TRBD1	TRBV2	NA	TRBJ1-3	TGTGCCAGCAGGGCCGGGACAGACTCTGGAAACACCATATATTTT	CASRAGTDSGNTIYF
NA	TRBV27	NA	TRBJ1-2	TGTGCCAGCAGTTTAAGTGTTGGAGCTAACTATGGCTACACCTTC	CASSLSVGANYGYTF
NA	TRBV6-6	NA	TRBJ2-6	TGTGCCAGCATCAATGAGAGGGCTGGGGCCAACGTCCTGACTTTC	CASINERAGANVLTF
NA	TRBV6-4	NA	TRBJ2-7	TGTGCCAGCAGTCAACCTACCCGTAGCGCCTACGAGCAGTACTTC	CASSQPTRSAYEQYF
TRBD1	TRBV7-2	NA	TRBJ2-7	TGTGCCAGCAGCTTCGGGACAGGTCACTACGAGCAGTACTTC	CASSFGTGHYEQYF
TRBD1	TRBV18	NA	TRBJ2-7	TGTGCCAGCTCACCAGGCCAAGGGGGCAGGGGGCTTTCCTACGAGCAGTACTTC	CASSPGQGGRGLSYEQYF
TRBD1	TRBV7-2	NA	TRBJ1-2	TGTGCCAGCAGCGAAAGAGACAGGGGTCTCCTCGGCTACACCTTC	CASSERDRGLLGYTF
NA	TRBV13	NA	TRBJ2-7	TGTGCCAGCAGCGCCTACTACGAGCAGTACTTC	CASSAYYEQYF
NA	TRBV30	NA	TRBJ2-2	TGTGCCTGGATCAAAAAACAGGGAACCGGGGAGCTGTTTTTT	CAWIKKQGTGELFF
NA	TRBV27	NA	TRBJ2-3	TGTGCCAGCGCCACTAAGTTGTACACAGATACGCAGTATTTT	CASATKLYTDTQYF
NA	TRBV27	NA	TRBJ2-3	TGTGCCAGCAGTTTCCCTCACACAGATACGCAGTATTTT	CASSFPHTDTQYF
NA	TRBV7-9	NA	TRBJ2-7	TGTGCCAGCAGTCGCTCTCCGACGGCTTCCTACGAGCAGTACTTC	CASSRSPTASYEQYF
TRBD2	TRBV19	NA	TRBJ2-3	TGTGCCAGTATTGCGGGGTCTAGCGGGAGTACGCAGTATTTT	CASIAGSSGSTQYF
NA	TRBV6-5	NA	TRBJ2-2	TGTGCCAGCAGTTACTCGTGGGGTGCCGGGGAGCTGTTTTTT	CASSYSWGAGELFF
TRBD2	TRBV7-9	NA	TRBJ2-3	TGTGCCAGCAGCTCGACTAGCGGGGCCACAGATACGCAGTATTTT	CASSSTSGATDTQYF
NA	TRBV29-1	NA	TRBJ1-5	TGCAGCGTCGCCACGGGGATCGATCAGCCCCAGCATTTT	CSVATGIDQPQHF
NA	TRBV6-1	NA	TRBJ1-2	TGTGCCAGCAGTGAAGCGGCGACCGCTTATGGCTACACCTTC	CASSEAATAYGYTF
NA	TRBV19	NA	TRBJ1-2	TGTGCCAGTAGTATAGCCCACGGTCTGGAATGGACCTATGGCTACACCTTC	CASSIAHGLEWTYGYTF
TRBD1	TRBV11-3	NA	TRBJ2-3	TGTGCCAGCAGCTTCCGGGACAGGGGGCTCCCAGATACGCAGTATTTT	CASSFRDRGLPDTQYF
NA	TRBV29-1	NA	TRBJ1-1	TGCAGCGCCGAGGGCAGGGTCAATGAAGCTTTCTTT	CSAEGRVNEAFF
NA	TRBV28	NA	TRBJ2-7	TGTGCCAGCAGTTTAGACGTGGGCGAGCAGTACTTC	CASSLDVGEQYF
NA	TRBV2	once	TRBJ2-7	TGTGCCAGCAGTGAGGGTATCAGTTTCGAGCAGTACTTC	CASSEGISFEQYF
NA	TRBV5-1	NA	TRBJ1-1	TGCGCCAGCAGGGATCAGGGGAGCACTGAAGCTTTCTTT	CASRDQGSTEAFF
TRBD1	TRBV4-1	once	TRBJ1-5	TGCGCCAGCAGCCAATCGGGACAGGGCGTCGATCAGCCCCAGCATTTT	CASSQSGQGVDQPQHF
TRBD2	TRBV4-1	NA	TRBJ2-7	TGCGCCAGCAGCCAAGATGACCCTCGGACTCCTAGCGGCTACGAGCAGTACTTC	CASSQDDPRTPSGYEQYF
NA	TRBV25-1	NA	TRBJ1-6	TGTGCCAGCAGTGAATCTGCGGGGATACATTCACCCCTCCACTTT	CASSESAGIHSPLHF
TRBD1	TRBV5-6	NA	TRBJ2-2	TGTGCCAGCAGCGAGGACAGGGTTTATGCCGGGGAGCTGTTTTTT	CASSEDRVYAGELFF
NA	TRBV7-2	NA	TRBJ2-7	TGTGCCAGCAGCTTAGCCGCTCCCAGGGAGCAGTACTTC	CASSLAAPREQYF
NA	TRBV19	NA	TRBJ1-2	TGTGCCAGTAGTATCAGCGGAATCCTAGACAGGCCCTATGGCTACACCTTC	CASSISGILDRPYGYTF